This TCR beta chain was identified in a study of a mutant IDH1 vaccine in newly diagnosed glioma. The overall study: Vaccination was launched 4-6 weeks after radiotherapy alone, or with temozolomide cycles. Patients were pretreated with radiotherapy, temozolomide, or both, mostly both.

Germline values: CDR1 SGHTA, CDR2 FQGNSA. The length of the CDR3 is 15 residues. V was clipped by 5 bases and J by 2 bases; unmatched bases: 3. Concerning this clone itself: Its antigen remains unidentified.

The time point: week 47, end of study. Doses of 300 ug of mutant IDH1 20-mer peptide were given with topical imiquimod. Profiled with immunoSEQ multiplex PCR; TCRdb holds only in-frame clones, not every one. Of fewer than 35,000 clones listed, about 80% are singletons. The clonotype was recovered from a man aged 25 to 40 with glioma. Sequenced here: PBMCs, sampled from a glioma patient whose treatment included an IDH1 peptide vaccine. The chain employs TRBV7-2 and TRBJ1-5; 10 nucleotides match TRBD1. CDR3 loop: CASSEGTGGNQPQHF. CDR3 in DNA: TGTGCCAGCAGCGAAGGGACAGGGGGCAATCAGCCCCAGCATTTT.